A single T cell receptor (beta chain) is shown here with its context. This clonotype showed up many times. This clone's antigen is unknown. No clone much larger than this one lies a single base away; base qualities are absent. Every donor in the study was a healthy Caucasian. Miltenyi CD45RO+ enrichment and human naive T-cell isolation kits were used to isolate memory (CD45RO+) and naive T cells from PBMC. The data stem from a study of identical twins (dated by TCRdb to 2015 to 2016). Concerning the study at large: TCR alpha and beta repertoires from monozygotic twins, unrelated adults of various ages and cord blood were deep-sequenced to test whether fetal clonotypes persist. Replicate twin experiments were performed at different times using different library preparation protocols to rule out contamination.

Library creation used 5' RACE. TCRdb names Illumina HiSeq 2000 as the instrument used. Template switching introduced a universal primer binding site; the final cDNA contained a unique molecular identifier, enabling accurate counting of TCR cDNA molecules. First-strand cDNA for TCR alpha and beta chains was synthesized from specific primers in the conserved constant-segment region. Each cDNA library was double barcoded, with a SMART-Mk sample barcode plus Illumina barcodes, to control for contamination. TruSeq adapter sequences, together with Illumina sample barcodes, were added in two successive PCR steps. Sequencing of the TCR alpha and beta cDNA libraries was done on the Illumina HiSeq platform using custom primers. Per the authors' processing: MiGEC processed the raw reads to extract unique molecular identifiers, while MiXCR was used to determine the CDR3 positions. For each individual, recombination models were inferred using an EM algorithm with the repgenHMM and IGoR tools. The tcR package in R was used for shared clonotype analysis, with sharing normalized by the product of cloneset sizes. To study raw recombination free of thymic and clonal selection effects, out-of-frame nonproductive sequences were analyzed. TCRdb reprocessing: public reads trimmed at Q25 with fastp, clones called with MiXCR, in-frame beta chains kept. CDR3 protein duplicates are merged, each entry listing the most common genes and DNA. These V and J calls are TCRdb output, not the study's own analysis. Counted in this sample were about 100,000 distinct CDR3 sequences; 5.9% of them appeared once. The ten biggest clones cover approximately 12% of the sample.

Results the study describes overall, beyond this receptor: Compared with coincidental sharing between unrelated individuals, an excess of low generation-probability sequences was observed among out-of-frame TCR alpha sequences shared between twins. A weaker excess of twin sharing was found in beta out-of-frame sequences because the signal-to-noise ratio was lowered by fewer shared sequences. In monozygotic twins, recombination models systematically underestimated out-of-frame TCR alpha sharing, but the models matched the sharing seen between unrelated individuals. Because the same donors could not be followed over many years, the conclusions depended on cross-sectional statistical analysis. Invariant T cells such as MAIT and iNKT could partly confound zero-insertion analyses, though diverse VJ usage argued against this for most clonotypes. Abundant cord blood beta clonotypes had fewer insertions, young adult naive repertoires showed a similar but weaker trend, and memory repertoires showed no such trend.

The source of this sequence is a woman aged 50 to 60 in good health. What was sequenced was memory T cells sorted from blood. This specimen's cell subset or site label, per the study, means: CD45RO+ enriched T cells.

The DNA sequence reads TGCGCCAGCAGCTCCAGACTAGCGGACAATGAGCAGTTCTTC. This is translated as CASSSRLADNEQFF. This receptor chain uses TRBV5-1 and TRBJ2-1, with 9 bases aligning to TRBD2. The germline V gene provides CDR1 SGHRS and CDR2 YFSETQ. After removal of 3 bases from V and 5 bases from J, the junction retains 3 bases not matched to a gene. Inclusive of the bounding cysteine and phenylalanine, the CDR3 is 14 residues long. The read is trimmed to its CDR3 DNA, 42 bases read in frame from base 1.